The source of this T cell receptor beta chain is a study of metastatic and nonmetastatic thyroid tumors. CDR1 and CDR2 (germline): DFQATT, SNEGSKA (reference sequence). This CDR3 spans 14 amino acids. Study conclusions and caveats: Significantly greater TCR beta diversity was reportedly found in malignant thyroid tumors than in benign nodules (in blood and tumor).

Original processing methods: A papillary thyroid cancer distant-metastasis classifier was built from CDR3 differences across clinicopathological groups. Through MiXCR, TCRdb re-clonotyped the PCR reads. What appears here as the V and J calls and clone size reflects TCRdb's work, not the paper's. The sample lists over 20,000 clones, over 25% seen once, with more than 13% in the top ten. Patients had received no treatment of any kind before thyroid surgery. With respect to this clone: Its antigen is still unknown. At one end the junction does not follow the germline gene, possibly because of a read error.

The sequence derives from a male donor with papillary thyroid cancer or a benign thyroid nodule (not recorded which). Some clones in this sample may be carry-over from other donors' samples. The specimen sequenced was tumor tissue. V gene TRBV20-1 combines with J gene TRBJ1-1, with D possibly matching TRBD1 (6 bases). CDR3 in DNA: TGCAGTTCCATGGGGGCTTTGGTTAACACTGAATCTTTCTTT. Translating gives CSSMGALVNTESFF.